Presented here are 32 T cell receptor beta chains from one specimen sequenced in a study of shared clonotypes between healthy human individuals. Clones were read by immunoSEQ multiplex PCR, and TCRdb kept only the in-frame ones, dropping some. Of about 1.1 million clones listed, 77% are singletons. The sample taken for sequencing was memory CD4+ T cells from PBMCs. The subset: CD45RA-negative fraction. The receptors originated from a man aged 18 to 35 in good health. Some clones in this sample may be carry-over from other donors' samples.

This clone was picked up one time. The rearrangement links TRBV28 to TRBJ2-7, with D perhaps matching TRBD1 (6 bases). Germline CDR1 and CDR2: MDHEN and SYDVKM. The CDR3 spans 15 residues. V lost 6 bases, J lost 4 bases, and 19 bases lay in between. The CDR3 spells CASSHLGQSPYEQYF. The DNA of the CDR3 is TGTGCCAGCAGCCATCTAGGACAGAGCCCTTACGAGCAGTACTTC.

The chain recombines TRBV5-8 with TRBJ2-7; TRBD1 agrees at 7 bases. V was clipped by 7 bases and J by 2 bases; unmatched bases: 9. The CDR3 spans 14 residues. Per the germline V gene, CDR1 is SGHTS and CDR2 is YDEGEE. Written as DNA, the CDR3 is TGTGCCAGCTGTGACAGGGAATGGGCCTACGAGCAGTACTTC. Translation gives CASCDREWAYEQYF.

DNA for the CDR3: TGTGCCAGCAGCGTAGTGGGTAGCGGGATCTACAATGAGCAGTTCTTC. Residues: CASSVVGSGIYNEQFF. This chain joins TRBV9 and TRBJ2-1; 8 nucleotides match TRBD2. From germline, CDR1 is SGDLS and CDR2 YYNGEE. V was pared by 0 bases and J by 3 bases, with 5 bases of the junction left unmatched. The CDR3 length is 16 residues.

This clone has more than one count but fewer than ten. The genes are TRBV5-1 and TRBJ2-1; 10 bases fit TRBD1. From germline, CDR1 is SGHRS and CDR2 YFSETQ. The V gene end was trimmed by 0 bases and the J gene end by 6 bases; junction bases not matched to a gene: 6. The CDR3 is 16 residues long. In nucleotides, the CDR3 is TGCGCCAGCAGCTTGGCCGGTGGGACAGGGGTCAATGAGCAGTTCTTC. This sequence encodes CASSLAGGTGVNEQFF. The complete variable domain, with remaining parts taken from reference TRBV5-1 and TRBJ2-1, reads KAGVTQTPRYLIKTRGQQVTLSCSPISGHRSVSWYQQTPGQGLQFLFEYFSETQRNKGNFPGRFSGRQFSNSRSEMNVSTLELGDSALYLCASSLAGGTGVNEQFFGPGTRLTVL.

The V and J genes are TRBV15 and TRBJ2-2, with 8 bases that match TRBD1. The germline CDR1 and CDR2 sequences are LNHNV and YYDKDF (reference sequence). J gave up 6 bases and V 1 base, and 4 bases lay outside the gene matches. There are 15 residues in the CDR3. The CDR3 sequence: CATSRGDRRSGELFF. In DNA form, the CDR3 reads TGTGCCACCAGCAGAGGGGACAGGAGGTCCGGGGAGCTGTTTTTT.

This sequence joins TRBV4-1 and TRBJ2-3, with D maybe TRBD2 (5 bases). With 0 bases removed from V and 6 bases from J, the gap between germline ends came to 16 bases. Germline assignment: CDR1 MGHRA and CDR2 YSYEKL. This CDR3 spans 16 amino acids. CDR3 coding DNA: TGCGCCAGCAGCCAAGACGGGCTAGCCGGGTCCGATACGCAGTATTTT. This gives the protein CASSQDGLAGSDTQYF.

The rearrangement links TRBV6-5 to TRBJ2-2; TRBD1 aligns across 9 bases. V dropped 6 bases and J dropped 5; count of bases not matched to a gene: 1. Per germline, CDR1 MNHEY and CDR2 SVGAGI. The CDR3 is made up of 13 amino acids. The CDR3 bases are TGTGCCAGCAGGACAGGGGGAACCGGGGAGCTGTTTTTT. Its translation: CASRTGGTGELFF.

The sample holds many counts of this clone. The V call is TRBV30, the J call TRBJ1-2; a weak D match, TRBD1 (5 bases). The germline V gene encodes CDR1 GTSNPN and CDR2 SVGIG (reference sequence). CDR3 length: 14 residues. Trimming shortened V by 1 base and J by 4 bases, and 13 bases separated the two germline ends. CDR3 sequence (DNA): TGTGCCTGGAGTGACTCGGGGCAGGCCTATGGCTACACCTTC. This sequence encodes CAWSDSGQAYGYTF.

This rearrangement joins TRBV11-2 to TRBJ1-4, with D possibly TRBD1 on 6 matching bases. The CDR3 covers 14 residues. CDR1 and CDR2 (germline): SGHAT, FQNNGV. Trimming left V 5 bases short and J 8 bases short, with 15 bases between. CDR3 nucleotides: TGTGCCAGCAGCCCTACAAGGGGGGGAGAAAAACTGTTTTTT. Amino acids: CASSPTRGGEKLFF.

The CDR3 sequence: CASRTSGGYEQYF. The CDR3 coding sequence is TGTGCCAGCAGAACTAGCGGAGGCTACGAGCAGTACTTC. V and J are TRBV6-1 and TRBJ2-5; 8 bases match TRBD2. The closer fit of TRBJ2-7 to the DNA end suggests the J call may be wrong. CDR1 and CDR2 from the germline V gene are MNHNS and SASEGT. This CDR3 contains 13 residues.

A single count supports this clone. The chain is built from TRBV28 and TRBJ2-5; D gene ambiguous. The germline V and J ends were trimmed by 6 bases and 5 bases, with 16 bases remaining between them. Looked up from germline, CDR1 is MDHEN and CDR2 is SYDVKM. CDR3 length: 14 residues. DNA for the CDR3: TGTGCCAGCAGAAGAACCGGAGTGGTGGAGACCCAGTACTTC. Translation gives CASRRTGVVETQYF.

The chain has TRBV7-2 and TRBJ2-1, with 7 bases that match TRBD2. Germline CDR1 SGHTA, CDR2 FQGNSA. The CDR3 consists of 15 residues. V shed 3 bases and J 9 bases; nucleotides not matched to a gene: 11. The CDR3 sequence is CASSLSGGSYLEQFF. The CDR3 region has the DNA TGTGCCAGCAGCTTGAGTGGCGGGAGTTATCTTGAGCAGTTCTTC.

The CDR3, as DNA: TGCGCCAGCAGCTTGGTTACGAACACCGGGGAGCTGTTTTTT. Its translation is CASSLVTNTGELFF. The chain uses TRBV5-1 and TRBJ2-2; the D is unclear. CDR3 length: 14 residues. V dropped 0 bases and J dropped 0 bases, with 3 bases sitting between them. Germline V gives CDR1 SGHRS, CDR2 YFSETQ.

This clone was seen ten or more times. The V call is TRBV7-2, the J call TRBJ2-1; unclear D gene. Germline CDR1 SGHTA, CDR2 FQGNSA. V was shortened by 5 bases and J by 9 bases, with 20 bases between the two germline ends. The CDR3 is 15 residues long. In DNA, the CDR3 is TGTGCCAGCAGCCTACAAAGTGAAAGTCACAGTGAGCAGTTCTTC. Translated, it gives CASSLQSESHSEQFF.

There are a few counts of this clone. The CDR3 bases are TGTGCCAGCAGCACACGGACTAGCGTTACCACAGATACGCAGTATTTT. It translates to CASSTRTSVTTDTQYF. This chain connects TRBV5-4 to TRBJ2-3, with 9 bases that match TRBD2. After removal of 4 bases from V and 2 bases from J, the junction contained 8 bases not matched to a gene. The CDR3 length is 16 residues. Germline values: CDR1 SGHNT, CDR2 YYREEE (reference sequence).

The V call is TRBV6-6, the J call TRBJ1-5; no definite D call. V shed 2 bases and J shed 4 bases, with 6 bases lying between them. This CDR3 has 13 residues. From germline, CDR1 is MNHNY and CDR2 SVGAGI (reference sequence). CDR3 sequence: CASSYGENQPQHF. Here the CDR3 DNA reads TGTGCCAGCAGTTACGGGGAGAATCAGCCCCAGCATTTT.

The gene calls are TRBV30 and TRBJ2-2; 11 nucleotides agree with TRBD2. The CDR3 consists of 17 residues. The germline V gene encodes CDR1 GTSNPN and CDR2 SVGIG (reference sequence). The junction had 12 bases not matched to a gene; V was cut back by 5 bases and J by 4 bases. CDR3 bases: TGTGCCTGGGGACTAGCGGGTCACCCAGCCCTCACCGGGGAGCTGTTTTTT. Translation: CAWGLAGHPALTGELFF.

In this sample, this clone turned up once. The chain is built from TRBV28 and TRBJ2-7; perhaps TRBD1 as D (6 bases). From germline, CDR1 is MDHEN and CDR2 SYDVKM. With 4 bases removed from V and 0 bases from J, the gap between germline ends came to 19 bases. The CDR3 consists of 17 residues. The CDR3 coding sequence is TGTGCCAGCAGTTCCACCCCGGGACACGCAATCTCCTACGAGCAGTACTTC. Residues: CASSSTPGHAISYEQYF.

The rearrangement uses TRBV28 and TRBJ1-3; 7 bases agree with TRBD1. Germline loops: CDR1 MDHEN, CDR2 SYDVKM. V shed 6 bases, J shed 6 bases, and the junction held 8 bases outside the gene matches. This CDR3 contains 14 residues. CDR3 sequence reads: CASSRRDSTNTIYF. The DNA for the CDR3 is TGTGCCAGCAGCCGTCGGGACAGCACAAACACCATATATTTT.

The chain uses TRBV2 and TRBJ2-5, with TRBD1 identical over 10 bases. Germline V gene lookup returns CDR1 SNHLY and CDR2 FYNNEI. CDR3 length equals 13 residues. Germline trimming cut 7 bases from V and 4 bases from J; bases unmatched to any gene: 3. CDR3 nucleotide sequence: TGTGCCAGCAAGGACAGGGGGAGAGAGACCCAGTACTTC. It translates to CASKDRGRETQYF.

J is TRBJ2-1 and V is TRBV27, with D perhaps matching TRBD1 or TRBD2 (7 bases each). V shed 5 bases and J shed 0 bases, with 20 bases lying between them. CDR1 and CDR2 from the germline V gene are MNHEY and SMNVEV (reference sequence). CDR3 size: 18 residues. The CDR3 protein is CASSPLTGRDSSYNEQFF. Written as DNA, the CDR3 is TGTGCCAGCAGTCCGTTGACAGGGAGGGATAGCTCCTACAATGAGCAGTTCTTC.

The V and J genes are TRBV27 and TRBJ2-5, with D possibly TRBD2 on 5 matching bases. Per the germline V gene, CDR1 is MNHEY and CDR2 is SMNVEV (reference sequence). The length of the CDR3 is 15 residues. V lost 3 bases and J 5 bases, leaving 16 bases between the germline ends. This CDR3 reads CASSLEAARRETQYF. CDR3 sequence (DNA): TGTGCCAGCAGTTTGGAGGCGGCTAGAAGGGAGACCCAGTACTTC.

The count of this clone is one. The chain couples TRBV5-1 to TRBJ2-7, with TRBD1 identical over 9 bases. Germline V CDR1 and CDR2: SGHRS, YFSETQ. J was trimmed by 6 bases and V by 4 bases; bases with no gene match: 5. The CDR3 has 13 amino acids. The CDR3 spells CASSPDRGSEQYF. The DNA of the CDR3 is TGCGCCAGCAGCCCGGACAGGGGCTCCGAGCAGTACTTC. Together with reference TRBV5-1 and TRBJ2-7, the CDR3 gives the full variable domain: KAGVTQTPRYLIKTRGQQVTLSCSPISGHRSVSWYQQTPGQGLQFLFEYFSETQRNKGNFPGRFSGRQFSNSRSEMNVSTLELGDSALYLCASSPDRGSEQYFGPGTRLTVT.

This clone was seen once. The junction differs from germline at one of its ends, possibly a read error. In DNA form, the CDR3 reads TGTGCCAGCAGCTGGGGGGGAGCGGGGCCCGACCGGCTCTTC. Its translation: CASSWGGAGPDRLF. This chain connects TRBV7-2 to TRBJ2-1, with 7 bases identical to TRBD2. From germline, CDR1 is SGHTA and CDR2 FQGNSA. CDR3 length: 14 amino acids. Variable domain in full (rest from reference TRBV7-2 and TRBJ2-1): GAGVSQSPSNKVTEKGKDVELRCDPISGHTALYWYRQSLGQGLEFLIYFQGNSAPDKSGLPSDRFSAERTGGSVSTLTIQRTQQEDSAVYLCASSWGGAGPDRLFGPGTRLTVL.

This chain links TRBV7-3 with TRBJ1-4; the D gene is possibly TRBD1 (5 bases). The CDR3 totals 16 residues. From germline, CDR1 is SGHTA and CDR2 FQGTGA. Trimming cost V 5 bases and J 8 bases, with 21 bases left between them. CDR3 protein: CASSPQRGGVSEKLFF. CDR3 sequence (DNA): TGTGCCAGCAGCCCCCAGCGCGGGGGGGTTAGCGAAAAACTGTTTTTT.

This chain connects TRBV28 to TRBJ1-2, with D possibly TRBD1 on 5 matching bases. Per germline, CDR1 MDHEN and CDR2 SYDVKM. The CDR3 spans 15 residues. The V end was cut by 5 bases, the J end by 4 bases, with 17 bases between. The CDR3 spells CASSPRGKAGYGYTF. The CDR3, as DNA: TGTGCCAGCAGTCCCCGGGGGAAGGCAGGCTATGGCTACACCTTC.

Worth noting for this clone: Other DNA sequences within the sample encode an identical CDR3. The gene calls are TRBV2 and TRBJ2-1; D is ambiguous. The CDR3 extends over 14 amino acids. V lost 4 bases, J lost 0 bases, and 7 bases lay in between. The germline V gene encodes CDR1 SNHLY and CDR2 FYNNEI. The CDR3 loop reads CASSGQSSYNEQFF. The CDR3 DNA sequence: TGTGCCAGCAGTGGGCAGAGCTCCTACAATGAGCAGTTCTTC.

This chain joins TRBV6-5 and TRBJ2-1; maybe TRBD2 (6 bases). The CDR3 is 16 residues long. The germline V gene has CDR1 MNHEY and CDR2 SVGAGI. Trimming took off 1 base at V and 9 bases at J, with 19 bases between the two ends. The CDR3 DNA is TGTGCCAGCAGTTACTTGCGGGATAGTGTCGGACGTGAGCAGTTCTTC. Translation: CASSYLRDSVGREQFF.

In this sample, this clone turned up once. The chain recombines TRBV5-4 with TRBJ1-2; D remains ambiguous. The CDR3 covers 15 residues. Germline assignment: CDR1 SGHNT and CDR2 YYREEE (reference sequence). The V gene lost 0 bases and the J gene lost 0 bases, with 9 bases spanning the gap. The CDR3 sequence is CASSLGGRANYGYTF. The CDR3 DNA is TGTGCCAGCAGCTTGGGGGGTAGAGCTAACTATGGCTACACCTTC.

CDR3 sequence reads: CSVSPSATTDTQYF. CDR3 DNA sequence: TGCAGCGTTAGCCCTAGCGCGACCACAGATACGCAGTATTTT. The chain is built from TRBV29-1 and TRBJ2-3, with TRBD2 as a possible D gene (6 bases). Germline values: CDR1 SQVTM, CDR2 ANQGSEA. CDR3 length: 14 residues. The V gene lost 5 bases and the J gene lost 2 bases, with 14 bases spanning the gap.

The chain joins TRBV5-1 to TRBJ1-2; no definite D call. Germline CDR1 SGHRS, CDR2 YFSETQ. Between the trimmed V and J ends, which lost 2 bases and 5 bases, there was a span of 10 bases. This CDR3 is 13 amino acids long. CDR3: CASSLITAYGYTF. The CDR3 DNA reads TGCGCCAGCAGCTTAATTACAGCTTATGGCTACACCTTC.

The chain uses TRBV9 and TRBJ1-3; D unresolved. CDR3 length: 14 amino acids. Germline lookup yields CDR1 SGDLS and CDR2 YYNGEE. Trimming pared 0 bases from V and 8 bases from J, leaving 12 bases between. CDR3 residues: CASSVGTVEDTIYF. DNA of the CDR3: TGTGCCAGCAGCGTAGGTACAGTGGAAGACACCATATATTTT.